The entry that follows covers one T cell receptor (beta chain) sequence. Antigen unknown. Sequencing used immunoSEQ multiplex PCR; TCRdb keeps in-frame clones, though not all of them. The sample includes 50,000 to 60,000 clones, roughly 70% of them seen just once. The record originates from a study of vaccination effects on CD4 cells after COVID-19. Study observations and caveats: Healthy vaccinees' vaccine-induced clones included only 1 of 255 cross-reacting with common cold coronaviruses.

Expansion with viral peptide pools was applied to antigen-specific CD4+ T cells by the ViraFEST assay prior to sequencing. The authors isolated CD4+ T cells after around nine days of culture. The vaccine recipients had no prior SARS-CoV-2 infection, with negative nucleocapsid antibodies. Wells of two million PBMC each were grown with 8.5 to 10 IU/ml IL-2 and around 10 ug/ml peptides. Germline CDR1 PRHDT, CDR2 FYEKMQ (reference sequence). The J segment lost 4 bases and the V segment lost 5 bases, leaving 7 bases of the junction unmatched. This CDR3 is built from 14 residues. The gene calls are TRBV13 and TRBJ1-2, with 7 nucleotides matching TRBD1. The sample was CD4+ T cells from PBMCs cultured with SARS-CoV-2 spike peptides, taken before COVID-19 vaccination. The origin of this receptor is a human donor who received a COVID-19 vaccine. CDR3 DNA sequence: TGTGCCAGCAGCGCGGACAGGTCCACCTATGGCTACACCTTC. It translates to CASSADRSTYGYTF.